This T cell receptor beta chain was recorded in a study of cytomegalovirus exposure and HLA in healthy donors. As for the study in general: Samples from HLA-typed donors yielded about 85 million unique TCRs in an early data release.

As concerns this clone: Its antigen is unidentified.

Each of the donors was a healthy bone marrow donor. The study, taken as a whole, reports: Among TCR beta chains, those listed as cytomegalovirus-associated numbered some 170. Several of the most significant clusters appeared linked to common viral pathogens, based on a later analysis.

Both 60 Vbeta primers and 13 Jbeta primers went into the PCR. Sequencing used immunoSEQ multiplex PCR; TCRdb keeps in-frame clones, though not all of them. Of roughly 150,000 clones in the sample, about 71% were seen once. The specimen sequenced was PBMCs. This clonotype was sampled from a woman aged 60-75 years in good health and CMV-seropositive.

In nucleotides, the CDR3 is TGTGCCAGCAGCTTGGACAACTACGAGCAGTACTTC. This translates into CASSLDNYEQYF. This rearrangement joins TRBV5-4 to TRBJ2-7; D remains ambiguous. Deletions cut 0 bases from V and 3 bases from J, with 4 bases between. The CDR3 is 12 residues long. The germline V gene has CDR1 SGHNT and CDR2 YYREEE (reference sequence).